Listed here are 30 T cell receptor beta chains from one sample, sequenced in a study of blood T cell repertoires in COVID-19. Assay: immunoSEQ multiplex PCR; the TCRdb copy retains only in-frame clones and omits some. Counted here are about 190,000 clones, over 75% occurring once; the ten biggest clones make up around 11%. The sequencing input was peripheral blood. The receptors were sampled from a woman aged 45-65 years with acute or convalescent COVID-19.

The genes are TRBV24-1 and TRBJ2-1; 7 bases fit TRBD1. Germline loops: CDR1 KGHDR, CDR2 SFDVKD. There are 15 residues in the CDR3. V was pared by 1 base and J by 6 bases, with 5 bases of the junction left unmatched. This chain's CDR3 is CATSDLNPGGNEQFF. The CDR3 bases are TGTGCCACCAGTGATTTAAATCCAGGGGGCAATGAGCAGTTCTTC.

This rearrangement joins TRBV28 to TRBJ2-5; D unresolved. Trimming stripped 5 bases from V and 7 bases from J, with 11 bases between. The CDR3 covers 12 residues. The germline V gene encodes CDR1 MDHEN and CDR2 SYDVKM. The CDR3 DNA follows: TGTGCCAGCAGTGTACTCGGAGCGACCCAGTACTTC. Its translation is CASSVLGATQYF.

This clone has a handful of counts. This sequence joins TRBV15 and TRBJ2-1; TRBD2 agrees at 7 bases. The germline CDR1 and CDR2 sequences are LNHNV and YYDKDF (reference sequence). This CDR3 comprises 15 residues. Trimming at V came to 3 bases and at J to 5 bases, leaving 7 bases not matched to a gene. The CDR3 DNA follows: TGTGCCACCAGCAGGGCTGGCGGGAGAAACAATGAGCAGTTCTTC. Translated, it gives CATSRAGGRNNEQFF.

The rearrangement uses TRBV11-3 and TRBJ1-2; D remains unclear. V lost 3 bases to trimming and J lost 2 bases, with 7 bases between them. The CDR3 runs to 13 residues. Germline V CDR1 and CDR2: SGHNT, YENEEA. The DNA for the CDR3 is TGTGCCAGCAGCTTTACAGAGAACTATGGCTACACCTTC. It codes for CASSFTENYGYTF.

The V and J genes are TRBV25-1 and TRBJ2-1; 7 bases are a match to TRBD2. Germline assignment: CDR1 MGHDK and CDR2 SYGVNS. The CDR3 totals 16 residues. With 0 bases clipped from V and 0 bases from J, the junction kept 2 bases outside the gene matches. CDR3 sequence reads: CASSEYGGSSYNEQFF. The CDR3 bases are TGTGCCAGCAGTGAATACGGGGGGAGCTCCTACAATGAGCAGTTCTTC.

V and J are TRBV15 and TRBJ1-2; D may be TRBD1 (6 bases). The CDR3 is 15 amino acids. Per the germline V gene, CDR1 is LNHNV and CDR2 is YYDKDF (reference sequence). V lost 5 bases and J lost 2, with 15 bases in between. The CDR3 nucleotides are TGTGCCACCAGCTTTCATGGGGGCACCAACTATGGCTACACCTTC. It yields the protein CATSFHGGTNYGYTF.

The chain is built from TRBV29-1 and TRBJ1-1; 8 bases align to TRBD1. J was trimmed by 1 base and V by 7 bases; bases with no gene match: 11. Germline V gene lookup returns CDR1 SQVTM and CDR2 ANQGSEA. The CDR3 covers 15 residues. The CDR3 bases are TGCAGCGCCTGGGACAGGAGGGCCCGGAACACTGAAGCTTTCTTT. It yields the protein CSAWDRRARNTEAFF. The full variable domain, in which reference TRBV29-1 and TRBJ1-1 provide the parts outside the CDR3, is SAVISQKPSRDICQRGTSLTIQCQVDSQVTMMFWYRQQPGQSLTLIATANQGSEATYESGFVIDKFPISRPNLTFSTLTVSNMSPEDSSIYLCSAWDRRARNTEAFFGQGTRLTVV.

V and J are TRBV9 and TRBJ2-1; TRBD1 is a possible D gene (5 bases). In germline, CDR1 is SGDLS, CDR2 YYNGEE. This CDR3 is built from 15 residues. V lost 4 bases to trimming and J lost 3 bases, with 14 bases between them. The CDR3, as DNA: TGTGCCAGCAGCCCCCAGGGCGGTAGCTACAATGAGCAGTTCTTC. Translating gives CASSPQGGSYNEQFF.

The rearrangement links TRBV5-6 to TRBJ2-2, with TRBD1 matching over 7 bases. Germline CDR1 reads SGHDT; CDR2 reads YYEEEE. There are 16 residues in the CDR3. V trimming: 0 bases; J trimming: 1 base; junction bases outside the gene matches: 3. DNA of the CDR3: TGTGCCAGCAGCTTGGAAACAGGGGTGAACACCGGGGAGCTGTTTTTT. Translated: CASSLETGVNTGELFF.

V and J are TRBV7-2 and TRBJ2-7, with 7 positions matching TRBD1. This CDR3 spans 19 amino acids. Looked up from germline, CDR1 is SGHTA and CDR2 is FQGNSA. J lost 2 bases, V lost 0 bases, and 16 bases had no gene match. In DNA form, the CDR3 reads TGTGCCAGCAGCTTAGCCTTGACTTCTCCGGGACAGCGAGCCTACGAGCAGTACTTC. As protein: CASSLALTSPGQRAYEQYF.

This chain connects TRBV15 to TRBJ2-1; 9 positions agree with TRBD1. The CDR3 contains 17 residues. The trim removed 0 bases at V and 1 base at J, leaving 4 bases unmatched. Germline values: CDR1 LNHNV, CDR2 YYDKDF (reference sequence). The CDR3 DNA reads TGTGCCACCAGCAGAGATCTACAGGGGGCATCCTACAATGAGCAGTTCTTC. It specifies CATSRDLQGASYNEQFF.

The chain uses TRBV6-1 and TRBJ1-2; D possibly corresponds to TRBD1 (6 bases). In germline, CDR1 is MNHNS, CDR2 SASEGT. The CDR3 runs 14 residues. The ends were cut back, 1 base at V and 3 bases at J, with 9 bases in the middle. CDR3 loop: CASSEVSGDYGYTF. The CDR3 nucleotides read TGTGCCAGCAGTGAAGTATCAGGGGACTATGGCTACACCTTC.

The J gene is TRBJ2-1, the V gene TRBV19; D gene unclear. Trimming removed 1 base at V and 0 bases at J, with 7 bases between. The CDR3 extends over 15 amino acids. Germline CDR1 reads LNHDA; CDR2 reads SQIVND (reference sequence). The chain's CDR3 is CASSIGASSYNEQFF. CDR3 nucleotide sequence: TGTGCCAGTAGTATAGGGGCGAGCTCCTACAATGAGCAGTTCTTC.

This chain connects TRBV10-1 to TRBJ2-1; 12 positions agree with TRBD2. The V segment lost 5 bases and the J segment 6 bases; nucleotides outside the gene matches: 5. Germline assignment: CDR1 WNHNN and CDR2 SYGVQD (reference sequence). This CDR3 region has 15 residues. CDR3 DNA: TGCGCCAGCAGTAAAACTAGCGGGAGGAGCAATGAGCAGTTCTTC. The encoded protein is CASSKTSGRSNEQFF.

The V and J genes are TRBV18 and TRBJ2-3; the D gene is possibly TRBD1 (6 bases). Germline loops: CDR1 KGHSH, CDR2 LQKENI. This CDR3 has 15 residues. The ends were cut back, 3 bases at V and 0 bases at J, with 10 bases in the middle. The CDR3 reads CASSPGQPSTDTQYF. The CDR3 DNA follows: TGTGCCAGCTCACCCGGACAGCCTAGCACAGATACGCAGTATTTT.

The CDR3 spells CATSREGQGAYNEQFF. The CDR3 nucleotides are TGTGCCACCAGCAGAGAGGGACAGGGGGCCTACAATGAGCAGTTCTTC. The chain carries TRBV15 and TRBJ2-1; 11 nucleotides align to TRBD1. The V gene's germline CDR1 is LNHNV and CDR2 YYDKDF (reference sequence). The CDR3 is 16 amino acids. V was pared by 0 bases and J by 2 bases, with 0 bases of the junction left unmatched.

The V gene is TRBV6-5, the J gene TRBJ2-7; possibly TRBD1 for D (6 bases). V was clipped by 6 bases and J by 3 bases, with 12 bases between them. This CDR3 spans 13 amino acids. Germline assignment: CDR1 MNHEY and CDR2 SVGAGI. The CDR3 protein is CASRQGLNYEQYF. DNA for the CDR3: TGTGCCAGCAGACAGGGCCTTAACTACGAGCAGTACTTC.

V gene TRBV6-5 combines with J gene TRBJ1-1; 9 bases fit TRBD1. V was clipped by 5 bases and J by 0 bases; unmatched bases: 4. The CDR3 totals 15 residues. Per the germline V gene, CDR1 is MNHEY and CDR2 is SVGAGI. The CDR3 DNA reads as TGTGCCAGCAGTAAGGACAGGGGATTGAACACTGAAGCTTTCTTT. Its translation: CASSKDRGLNTEAFF.

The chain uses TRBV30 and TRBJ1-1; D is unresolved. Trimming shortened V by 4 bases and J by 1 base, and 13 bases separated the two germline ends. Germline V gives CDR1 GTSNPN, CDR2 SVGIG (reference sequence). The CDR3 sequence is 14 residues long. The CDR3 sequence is CAWNGYGENTEAFF. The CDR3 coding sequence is TGTGCCTGGAATGGGTACGGAGAGAACACTGAAGCTTTCTTT.

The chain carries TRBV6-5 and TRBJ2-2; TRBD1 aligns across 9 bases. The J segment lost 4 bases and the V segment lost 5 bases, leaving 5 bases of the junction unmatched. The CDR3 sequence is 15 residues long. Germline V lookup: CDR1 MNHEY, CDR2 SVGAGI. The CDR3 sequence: CASSPRDRATGELFF. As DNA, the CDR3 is TGTGCCAGCAGTCCCCGGGACAGGGCCACCGGGGAGCTGTTTTTT.

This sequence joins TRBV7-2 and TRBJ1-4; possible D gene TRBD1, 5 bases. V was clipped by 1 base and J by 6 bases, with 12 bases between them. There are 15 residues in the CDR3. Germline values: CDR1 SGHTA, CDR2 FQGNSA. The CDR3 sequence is CASSLDGRGDEKLFF. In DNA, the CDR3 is TGTGCCAGCAGCTTAGATGGTAGGGGTGATGAAAAACTGTTTTTT.

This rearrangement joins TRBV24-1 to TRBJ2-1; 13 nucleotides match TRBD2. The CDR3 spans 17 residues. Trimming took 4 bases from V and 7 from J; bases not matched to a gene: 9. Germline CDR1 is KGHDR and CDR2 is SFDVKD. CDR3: CATSELSGTSGANEQFF. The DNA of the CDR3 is TGTGCCACCAGTGAGCTATCCGGGACTAGCGGGGCTAATGAGCAGTTCTTC.

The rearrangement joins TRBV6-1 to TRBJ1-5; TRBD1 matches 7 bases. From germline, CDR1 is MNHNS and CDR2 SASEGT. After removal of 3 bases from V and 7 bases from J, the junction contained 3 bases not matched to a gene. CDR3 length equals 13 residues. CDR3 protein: CASSDRDSQPQHF. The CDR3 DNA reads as TGTGCCAGCAGTGATAGGGACAGCCAGCCCCAGCATTTT.

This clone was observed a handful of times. The CDR3 spells CASSADPQGWQPQHF. The CDR3 region has the DNA TGTGCCAGCAGCGCAGACCCACAGGGTTGGCAGCCCCAGCATTTT. The chain combines TRBV9 with TRBJ1-5, with D maybe TRBD1 (6 bases). Per the germline V gene, CDR1 is SGDLS and CDR2 is YYNGEE. The CDR3 has 15 residues. The germline V and J ends were trimmed by 3 bases and 7 bases, with 17 bases remaining between them.

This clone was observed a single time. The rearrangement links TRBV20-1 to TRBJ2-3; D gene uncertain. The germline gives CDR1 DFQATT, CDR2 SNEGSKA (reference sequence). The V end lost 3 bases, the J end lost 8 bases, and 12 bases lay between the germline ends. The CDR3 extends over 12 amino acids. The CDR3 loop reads CSASLAESTQYF. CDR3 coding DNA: TGCAGTGCTAGTCTGGCGGAAAGTACGCAGTATTTT.

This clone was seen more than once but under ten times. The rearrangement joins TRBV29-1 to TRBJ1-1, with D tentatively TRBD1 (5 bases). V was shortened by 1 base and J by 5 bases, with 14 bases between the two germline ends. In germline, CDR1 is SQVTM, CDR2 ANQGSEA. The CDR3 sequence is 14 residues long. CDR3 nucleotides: TGCAGCGTTGAAGTCGGGCGGGGGGGGACTGAAGCTTTCTTT. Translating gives CSVEVGRGGTEAFF.

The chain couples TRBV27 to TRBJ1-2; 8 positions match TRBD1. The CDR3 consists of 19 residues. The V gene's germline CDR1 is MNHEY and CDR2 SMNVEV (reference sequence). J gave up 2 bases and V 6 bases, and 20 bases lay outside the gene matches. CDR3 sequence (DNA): TGTGCCAGCAGGCCCCGCCAGGGGGCCGTTTTAAAATCCAACTATGGCTACACCTTC. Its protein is CASRPRQGAVLKSNYGYTF.

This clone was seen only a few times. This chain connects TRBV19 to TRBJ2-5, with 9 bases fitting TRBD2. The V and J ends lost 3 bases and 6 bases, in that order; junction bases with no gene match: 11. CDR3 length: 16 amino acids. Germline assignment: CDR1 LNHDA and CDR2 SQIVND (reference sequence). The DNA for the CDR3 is TGTGCCAGTAGTATCGATAAGTCTAGCGGGATGAAGACCCAGTACTTC. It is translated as CASSIDKSSGMKTQYF.

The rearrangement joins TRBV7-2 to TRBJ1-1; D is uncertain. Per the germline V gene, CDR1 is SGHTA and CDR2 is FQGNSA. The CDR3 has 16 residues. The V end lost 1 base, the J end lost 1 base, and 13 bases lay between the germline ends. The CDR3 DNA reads TGTGCCAGCAGCTTAGAACAGCTTAAACGGAACACTGAAGCTTTCTTT. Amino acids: CASSLEQLKRNTEAFF.

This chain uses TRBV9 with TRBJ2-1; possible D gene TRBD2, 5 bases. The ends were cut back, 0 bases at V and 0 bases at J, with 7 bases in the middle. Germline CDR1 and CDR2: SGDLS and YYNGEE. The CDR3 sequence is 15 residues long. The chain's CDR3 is CASSVVGSSYNEQFF. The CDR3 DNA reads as TGTGCCAGCAGCGTAGTAGGGAGCTCCTACAATGAGCAGTTCTTC.